A selection of T cell receptor beta chains follows, all from one sample in a study of blood T cell repertoires in COVID-19. The method was immunoSEQ multiplex PCR; TCRdb's version includes in-frame clones alone and lacks a portion of them. Of roughly 230,000 clones listed, 84% are singletons. Material: peripheral blood. These receptors all come from a woman over 75 with COVID-19, enrolled during active disease. CDR3s include the opening cysteine and the closing phenylalanine or tryptophan. The order of the fields is J gene, D gene, V gene, clone size, CDR3 DNA, CDR3 protein. A D gene is named only where the DNA matches it firmly. Only some rows state a clone size, as once, few, many or a class for expanded clones.

J gene: TRBJ1-5
D gene: NA
V gene: TRBV6-6
clone size: NA
CDR3 DNA: TGTGCCAGCATGGGGGGGGGAATTAGCAATCAGCCCCAGCATTTT
CDR3 protein: CASMGGGISNQPQHF

J gene: TRBJ2-3
D gene: NA
V gene: TRBV29-1
clone size: once
CDR3 DNA: TGCGGCAGTACGACTAGCACAGATACGCAGTATTTT
CDR3 protein: CGSTTSTDTQYF

J gene: TRBJ1-5
D gene: NA
V gene: TRBV19
clone size: NA
CDR3 DNA: TGTGCCAGTAGTACCTTCAGGGATGGCCGGAGCAATCAGCCCCAGCATTTT
CDR3 protein: CASSTFRDGRSNQPQHF

J gene: TRBJ2-3
D gene: TRBD2
V gene: TRBV7-3
clone size: NA
CDR3 DNA: TGTGCCAGCAGCTCCGGGACTAACCCGGTAGGGCAGTATTTT
CDR3 protein: CASSSGTNPVGQYF

J gene: TRBJ2-2
D gene: NA
V gene: TRBV30
clone size: NA
CDR3 DNA: TGTGCCTGGAGTGTCGACAGGTCTGAAAAGCTGTTTTTT
CDR3 protein: CAWSVDRSEKLFF

J gene: TRBJ1-2
D gene: NA
V gene: TRBV3-1/TRBV3-2
clone size: NA
CDR3 DNA: TGTGCCAGCACTCCTGGATCGGGGAGGCTTTCCTCTGGCTACACCTTC
CDR3 protein: CASTPGSGRLSSGYTF

J gene: TRBJ2-5
D gene: NA
V gene: TRBV7-9
clone size: once
CDR3 DNA: TGTGCCAGCAGCTCCAGGGGGGACCAAGAGACCCAGTACTTC
CDR3 protein: CASSSRGDQETQYF

J gene: TRBJ2-5
D gene: NA
V gene: TRBV5-6
clone size: NA
CDR3 DNA: TGTGCCAGCAGCTTGTTTTGGGGGCAGGAGACCCAGTACTTC
CDR3 protein: CASSLFWGQETQYF

J gene: TRBJ1-2
D gene: TRBD1
V gene: TRBV6-2/TRBV6-3
clone size: NA
CDR3 DNA: TGTGCCAGCAGTTACTCGGACAGGGATAACTATGGCTACACCTTC
CDR3 protein: CASSYSDRDNYGYTF

J gene: TRBJ2-2
D gene: NA
V gene: TRBV6-5
clone size: NA
CDR3 DNA: TGTGCCAGCAGTTACACGGAGGGGAACACCGGGGAGCTGTTTTTT
CDR3 protein: CASSYTEGNTGELFF

J gene: TRBJ2-7
D gene: NA
V gene: TRBV5-1
clone size: NA
CDR3 DNA: TGCGCCAGCAGCTTGGAGGGGGTGGCCTACGAGCAGTACTTC
CDR3 protein: CASSLEGVAYEQYF

J gene: TRBJ2-3
D gene: TRBD2
V gene: TRBV7-3
clone size: once
CDR3 DNA: TGTGCCAGCAGCTATCGACCGGGACTAGCGGGGGGGCCTCCAGATACGCAGTATTTT
CDR3 protein: CASSYRPGLAGGPPDTQYF

J gene: TRBJ2-1
D gene: TRBD2
V gene: TRBV6-2/TRBV6-3
clone size: NA
CDR3 DNA: TGTGCCAGCAGTTACTTGGGACTAGCGGGGGGTCAATATGAGCAGTTCTTC
CDR3 protein: CASSYLGLAGGQYEQFF

J gene: TRBJ1-4
D gene: TRBD1
V gene: TRBV18
clone size: NA
CDR3 DNA: TGTGCCAGCTCCCAGGACAGGAAAGCAACTAATGAAAAACTGTTTTTT
CDR3 protein: CASSQDRKATNEKLFF

J gene: TRBJ1-6
D gene: NA
V gene: TRBV19
clone size: NA
CDR3 DNA: TGTGCCAGCAGTACCCCCGGAGGGGCGCTTAATTCACCCCTCCACTTT
CDR3 protein: CASSTPGGALNSPLHF

J gene: TRBJ1-5
D gene: NA
V gene: TRBV18
clone size: NA
CDR3 DNA: TGTGCCAGCTCAGAGGGATATAGCAATCAGCCCCAGCATTTT
CDR3 protein: CASSEGYSNQPQHF

J gene: TRBJ2-7
D gene: TRBD1
V gene: TRBV19
clone size: few
CDR3 DNA: TGTGCCAGTAGTTCATTGCCGGGACAGACCTACGAGCAGTACTTC
CDR3 protein: CASSSLPGQTYEQYF

J gene: TRBJ2-7
D gene: TRBD1
V gene: TRBV18
clone size: NA
CDR3 DNA: TGTGCCAGCTCACGGCCGGGACAGGGTGTCAACGAGCAGTACTTC
CDR3 protein: CASSRPGQGVNEQYF

J gene: TRBJ2-2
D gene: TRBD1
V gene: TRBV18
clone size: NA
CDR3 DNA: TGTGCCAGCTCACCACTCCAGGGGGCCCCCGGGGAGCTGTTTTTT
CDR3 protein: CASSPLQGAPGELFF

J gene: TRBJ2-7
D gene: TRBD1
V gene: TRBV27
clone size: NA
CDR3 DNA: TGTGCCAGCAGCCCCGCCGGGGCCAGGGGGTGGGACGAGCAGTACTTC
CDR3 protein: CASSPAGARGWDEQYF

J gene: TRBJ2-5
D gene: NA
V gene: TRBV3-1/TRBV3-2
clone size: NA
CDR3 DNA: TGTGCCAGCAGCCAAGGTCCCCGGGGGGCGAGACAAGAGACCCAGTACTTC
CDR3 protein: CASSQGPRGARQETQYF

J gene: TRBJ2-7
D gene: TRBD1
V gene: TRBV10-3
clone size: NA
CDR3 DNA: TGTGCCATCAGTGAAAAATGGTCCGGGACAGCTCTCGAGCAGTACTTC
CDR3 protein: CAISEKWSGTALEQYF

J gene: TRBJ2-2
D gene: TRBD2
V gene: TRBV7-7
clone size: NA
CDR3 DNA: TGTGCCAGCAGCGTCTCGGGGGGGCCGATCGGGGAGCTGTTTTTT
CDR3 protein: CASSVSGGPIGELFF

J gene: TRBJ2-1
D gene: TRBD2
V gene: TRBV5-1
clone size: NA
CDR3 DNA: TGCGCCAGCAGCCGGGAGGGGGGCGCCTACAATGAGCAGTTCTTC
CDR3 protein: CASSREGGAYNEQFF

J gene: TRBJ1-5
D gene: NA
V gene: TRBV4-2
clone size: once
CDR3 DNA: TGTGCCAGCAGCCAAGGGGGGGTTAATCAGCCCCAGCATTTT
CDR3 protein: CASSQGGVNQPQHF

J gene: TRBJ2-5
D gene: NA
V gene: TRBV5-1
clone size: NA
CDR3 DNA: TGCGCCAGCAGCTTGGTAGGGGGTCGGGAGACCCAGTACTTC
CDR3 protein: CASSLVGGRETQYF

J gene: TRBJ2-3
D gene: NA
V gene: TRBV7-6
clone size: NA
CDR3 DNA: TGTGCCAGCAGCCCCTCGGGAGCTGCTAGCACAGATACGCAGTATTTT
CDR3 protein: CASSPSGAASTDTQYF

J gene: TRBJ2-7
D gene: NA
V gene: TRBV12-3/TRBV12-4
clone size: NA
CDR3 DNA: TGTGCCAGCAGTTTGGCCGGGGGTCACGAGCAGTACTTC
CDR3 protein: CASSLAGGHEQYF

J gene: TRBJ2-5
D gene: NA
V gene: TRBV30
clone size: NA
CDR3 DNA: TGTGCCTGGAGCCCGCCCGGGGAAGAGACCCAGTACTTC
CDR3 protein: CAWSPPGEETQYF

J gene: TRBJ2-1
D gene: TRBD1
V gene: TRBV7-8
clone size: NA
CDR3 DNA: TGTGCCAGCAGCAAGGACAGGGGGCGGTCGGGCAATGAGCAGTTCTTC
CDR3 protein: CASSKDRGRSGNEQFF

J gene: TRBJ1-1
D gene: TRBD1
V gene: TRBV7-2
clone size: NA
CDR3 DNA: TGTGCCAGCAGCCCAAGGACAGGACGTGCTTTCTTT
CDR3 protein: CASSPRTGRAFF

J gene: TRBJ1-4
D gene: TRBD1
V gene: TRBV10-3
clone size: NA
CDR3 DNA: TGTGCCATCAGTGAGTCAAGGGGGCAAGGGGAAAAACTGTTTTTT
CDR3 protein: CAISESRGQGEKLFF

J gene: TRBJ1-5
D gene: NA
V gene: TRBV28
clone size: NA
CDR3 DNA: TGTGCCAGCAGCTTTCAGTCATTGGCCCAGCATTTT
CDR3 protein: CASSFQSLAQHF

J gene: TRBJ2-5
D gene: NA
V gene: TRBV9
clone size: NA
CDR3 DNA: TGTGCCAGCAGCGTAGCTGGACCGGGGGAGACCCAGTACTTC
CDR3 protein: CASSVAGPGETQYF

J gene: TRBJ2-7
D gene: NA
V gene: TRBV4-2
clone size: once
CDR3 DNA: TGTGCCAGCAGCCAAATCAGGGGGGCCAGCTCCTACGAGCAGTACTTC
CDR3 protein: CASSQIRGASSYEQYF

J gene: TRBJ2-5
D gene: TRBD2
V gene: TRBV5-5
clone size: few
CDR3 DNA: TGTGCCAGCAGCTTGGACAGGCGGCTAGCGGGGATGTACCAAGAGACCCAGTACTTC
CDR3 protein: CASSLDRRLAGMYQETQYF

J gene: TRBJ1-4
D gene: NA
V gene: TRBV19
clone size: NA
CDR3 DNA: TGTGCCAGTAGCCACGGGAGTGGGAGGGTAACTCGGCCGAATGAAAAACTGTTTTTT
CDR3 protein: CASSHGSGRVTRPNEKLFF

J gene: TRBJ2-1
D gene: NA
V gene: TRBV3-1/TRBV3-2
clone size: NA
CDR3 DNA: TGTGCCAGCAGCCCCGGTAACGAGTTTAACAATGAGCAGTTCTTC
CDR3 protein: CASSPGNEFNNEQFF

J gene: TRBJ1-5
D gene: NA
V gene: TRBV5-4
clone size: NA
CDR3 DNA: TGTGCCAGCAGCGAGGGGGGGGGATTAGCGAATCAGCCCCAGCATTTT
CDR3 protein: CASSEGGGLANQPQHF

J gene: TRBJ2-3
D gene: NA
V gene: TRBV7-3
clone size: NA
CDR3 DNA: TGTGCCAGCAGCTTAAGATCCGGAAGCGGTCGCACAGATACGCAGTATTTT
CDR3 protein: CASSLRSGSGRTDTQYF

J gene: TRBJ1-2
D gene: NA
V gene: TRBV3-1/TRBV3-2
clone size: NA
CDR3 DNA: TGTGCCAGCAGCCAAGATCGGGGGTTGCGGTATGGCTACACCTTC
CDR3 protein: CASSQDRGLRYGYTF

J gene: TRBJ2-7
D gene: TRBD2
V gene: TRBV5-4
clone size: NA
CDR3 DNA: TGTGCCAGCAGCTTGCGGGGGGGTTCCTACGAGCAGTACTTC
CDR3 protein: CASSLRGGSYEQYF

J gene: TRBJ1-6
D gene: NA
V gene: TRBV4-1
clone size: NA
CDR3 DNA: TGCGCCAGCAGCCAAGGAGGATTTAGCTCCTATAATTCACCCCTCCACTTT
CDR3 protein: CASSQGGFSSYNSPLHF

J gene: TRBJ1-3
D gene: NA
V gene: TRBV2
clone size: NA
CDR3 DNA: TGTGCCAGCAGTCTCGGACAAGTGGGAAACACCATATATTTT
CDR3 protein: CASSLGQVGNTIYF

J gene: TRBJ2-5
D gene: NA
V gene: TRBV28
clone size: NA
CDR3 DNA: TGTGCCAGCAGTTTAGTCCAGGTGGGGTGGAGGTCGAGGGAGACCCAGTACTTC
CDR3 protein: CASSLVQVGWRSRETQYF

J gene: TRBJ1-2
D gene: NA
V gene: TRBV20-1
clone size: NA
CDR3 DNA: TGCAGTGCTGAAGTACTCTATGGCTACACCTTC
CDR3 protein: CSAEVLYGYTF

J gene: TRBJ1-2
D gene: NA
V gene: TRBV28
clone size: NA
CDR3 DNA: TGTGCCAGCAGCAGACTAGGGGTCTATGGCTACACCTTC
CDR3 protein: CASSRLGVYGYTF

J gene: TRBJ2-7
D gene: NA
V gene: TRBV6-6
clone size: NA
CDR3 DNA: TGTGCCAGCAGTTACCGGTTGAATGGGGGGGAGCAGTACTTC
CDR3 protein: CASSYRLNGGEQYF

J gene: TRBJ2-5
D gene: TRBD2
V gene: TRBV5-5
clone size: NA
CDR3 DNA: TGTGCCAGCAGCTTGGGGGCGGGGGGATCCCAAGAGACCCAGTACTTC
CDR3 protein: CASSLGAGGSQETQYF

J gene: TRBJ1-4
D gene: TRBD1
V gene: TRBV19
clone size: NA
CDR3 DNA: TGTGCCAGTAGTGTGGGACAGGGGAGTGAAAAACTGTTTTTT
CDR3 protein: CASSVGQGSEKLFF